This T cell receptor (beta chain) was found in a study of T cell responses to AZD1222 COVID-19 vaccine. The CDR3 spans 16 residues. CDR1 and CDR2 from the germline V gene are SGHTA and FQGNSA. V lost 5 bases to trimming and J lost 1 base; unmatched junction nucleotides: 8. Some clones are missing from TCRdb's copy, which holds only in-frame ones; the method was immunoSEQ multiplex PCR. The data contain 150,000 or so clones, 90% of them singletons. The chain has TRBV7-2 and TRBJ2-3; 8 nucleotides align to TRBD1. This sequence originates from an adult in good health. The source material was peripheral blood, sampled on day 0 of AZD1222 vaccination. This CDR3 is CASSEGYRGGTDTQYF. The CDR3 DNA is TGTGCCAGCAGCGAAGGGTACAGGGGGGGCACAGATACGCAGTATTTT.